This T cell receptor (beta chain) was sequenced in a study of cytomegalovirus exposure and HLA in healthy donors. Study-level background: When 350 to 500 donors were genotyped, over 80% of them were found to fall in the Caucasian-associated ancestry cluster.

Study-wide results and limits: Later analysis demonstrated an association between a missense DCLRE1C variant and TCR beta V- and J-gene trimming. Within the data, a cluster of highly shared sequence variants was likely a sequencing artifact. Reports described diagnosis of cytomegalovirus status by the classifier as highly specific and sensitive.

Regarding this clone: No antigen is known for it. The same CDR3 also results from other DNA sequences found in this sample.

CDR1 and CDR2 (germline): ENHRY, SYGVKD. This CDR3 spans 14 amino acids. Trimming cost V 4 bases and J 9 bases, with 16 bases left between them. PCR amplification relied on 60 Vbeta primers (plus 13 Jbeta primers). The repertoire was sequenced with immunoSEQ multiplex PCR; TCRdb's copy has only in-frame clones and lacks some. The repertoire holds 120,000 or so clones, with approximately 67% as singletons. This clonotype was sampled from a man younger than 30 in good health and CMV-seronegative. The chain recombines TRBV10-3 with TRBJ2-1; D may be TRBD2 (6 bases). Material: PBMCs. The CDR3 nucleotides are TGTGCCATCAGTGGACTAGGCGTCAACCCTGAGCAGTTCTTC. Translating gives CAISGLGVNPEQFF.